The 28 T cell receptor beta chains below all came from one sample that was sequenced in a study of blood T cells in healthy people across ages. Sample-barcoded 5' priming and a J-beta primer mix drove a second PCR of 7 to 11 cycles. Each CDR3 protein gets one entry after TCRdb re-called the 5' RACE reads with MiXCR. The data show about 1 million distinct CDR3 sequences, 45% seen once. Sequencing input: blood. These receptors all come from a woman in her sixties in good health.

The gene calls are TRBV2 and TRBJ1-4; D remains unclear. The ends were cut back, 4 bases at V and 6 bases at J, with 6 bases in the middle. The CDR3 is made up of 12 amino acids. From germline, CDR1 is SNHLY and CDR2 FYNNEI. The CDR3 sequence is CASSARDEKLFF. Here the CDR3 DNA reads TGTGCCAGCAGTGCTAGGGATGAAAAACTGTTTTTT.

The chain uses TRBV3-1 and TRBJ2-7, with D possibly TRBD2 on 5 matching bases. Per the germline V gene, CDR1 is LGHDT and CDR2 is YNNKEL (reference sequence). Trimming removed 4 bases at V and 0 bases at J, with 13 bases between. CDR3 length: 15 residues. CDR3 amino acids: CASSRSLVYSYEQYF. Written as DNA, the CDR3 is TGTGCCAGCAGCCGTTCACTAGTATACTCCTACGAGCAGTACTTC.

This chain connects TRBV29-1 to TRBJ1-2; D is possibly TRBD1 (5 bases). This CDR3 has 13 amino acids. The V end was cut by 4 bases, the J end by 3 bases, with 12 bases between. CDR1 and CDR2 (germline): SQVTM, ANQGSEA. CDR3: CSVGAGDDYGYTF. The CDR3, as DNA: TGCAGCGTTGGGGCGGGGGACGACTATGGCTACACCTTC.

This clonotype was counted only a few times. The chain couples TRBV15 to TRBJ2-7, with 16 bases that match TRBD2. The CDR3 totals 16 residues. Germline V gives CDR1 LNHNV, CDR2 YYDKDF (reference sequence). The junction had 8 bases not matched to a gene; V was cut back by 8 bases and J by 4 bases. This CDR3 reads CATGGTSGRARYEQYF. CDR3 sequence (DNA): TGTGCCACCGGAGGGACTAGCGGGAGGGCAAGATACGAGCAGTACTTC.

J is TRBJ1-2 and V is TRBV18; 8 positions match TRBD1. V trimming: 3 bases; J trimming: 8 bases; junction bases outside the gene matches: 5. Germline CDR1 reads KGHSH; CDR2 reads LQKENI. CDR3 length: 13 amino acids. CDR3 sequence: CASSPTDRDGYTF. CDR3 DNA sequence: TGTGCCAGCTCACCGACGGACAGGGACGGCTACACCTTC.

The chain has TRBV6-1 and TRBJ2-5, with 9 positions matching TRBD1. The DNA matches TRBJ2-7 better at its end, which makes the J call doubtful. The CDR3 loop spans 13 amino acids. The germline CDR1 and CDR2 sequences are MNHNS and SASEGT. CDR3 residues: CASTGTGLNEQYF. The DNA of the CDR3 is TGTGCCAGCACCGGGACAGGGCTCAACGAGCAGTACTTC.

The table lists this clonotype with a few counts. CDR3 region: CASSDGGRMNEQYF. The CDR3 DNA sequence: TGCGCCAGCAGTGACGGCGGGAGGATGAACGAGCAGTACTTC. V usage is TRBV10-1 and J usage is TRBJ2-4; TRBD2 matches 8 bases. The J call may not be correct, given that the DNA end is closer to TRBJ2-7. This CDR3 is 14 amino acids long. The germline gives CDR1 WNHNN, CDR2 SYGVQD (reference sequence).

A word on this clonotype: An end of the junction does not agree with germline; a read error may underlie this. CDR3 region: CASSHDRLVYGCTF. The DNA for the CDR3 is TGTGCCAGCAGCCACGACAGGTTGGTGTATGGCTGCACCTTC. The J gene is TRBJ1-2, the V gene TRBV7-9; tentative D call: TRBD1 (6 bases). The CDR3 has 14 amino acids. The V gene's germline CDR1 is SEHNR and CDR2 FQNEAQ (reference sequence).

The gene calls are TRBV12-3 or TRBV12-4 and TRBJ2-3, with 8 bases lining up with TRBD2. The V segment lost 6 bases and the J segment 6 bases; nucleotides outside the gene matches: 11. The CDR3 loop spans 15 amino acids. CDR3: CASSQGRAGADTQYF. The DNA for the CDR3 is TGTGCCAGCAGCCAAGGCAGAGCGGGAGCCGATACGCAGTATTTT.

The chain has TRBV30 and TRBJ1-2, with D uncertain. Germline lookup yields CDR1 GTSNPN and CDR2 SVGIG (reference sequence). This CDR3 is 12 amino acids long. V lost 1 base, J lost 4 bases, and 7 bases lay in between. This CDR3 reads CAWSGSVYGYTF. The CDR3 DNA follows: TGTGCCTGGAGTGGGTCAGTCTATGGCTACACCTTC.

Only a few counts were recorded for this clonotype. This sequence joins TRBV3-1 and TRBJ2-7, with D hard to call. Germline V CDR1 and CDR2: LGHDT, YNNKEL (reference sequence). Trimming pared 1 base from V and 1 base from J, leaving 8 bases between. CDR3 length equals 14 residues. CDR3 sequence: CASSQVPQSYEQYF. CDR3 bases: TGTGCCAGCAGCCAAGTACCTCAGTCCTACGAGCAGTACTTC.

In this sample, this clonotype turned up a few times. The chain employs TRBV2 and TRBJ2-1; D remains ambiguous. Germline CDR1 SNHLY, CDR2 FYNNEI. Trimming cost V 7 bases and J 7 bases, with 14 bases left between them. The length of the CDR3 is 13 residues. CDR3 amino acids: CASKHSVPNEQFF. In DNA, the CDR3 is TGTGCCAGCAAGCACAGTGTTCCAAATGAGCAGTTCTTC. Full variable domain (remainder filled in from reference TRBV2 and TRBJ2-1): EPEVTQTPSHQVTQMGQEVILRCVPISNHLYFYWYRQILGQKVEFLVSFYNNEISEKSEIFDDQFSVERPDGSNFTLKIRSTKLEDSAMYFCASKHSVPNEQFFGPGTRLTVL.

The chain employs TRBV6-5 and TRBJ2-5; TRBD2 might be the D (6 bases). From germline, CDR1 is MNHEY and CDR2 SVGAGI. V lost 2 bases, J lost 11 bases, and 12 bases lay in between. This CDR3 is built from 12 residues. CDR3 in amino acids: CASSYAGTEQYF. In DNA form, the CDR3 reads TGTGCCAGCAGTTACGCAGGGACTGAGCAGTACTTC.

About this clonotype: A read error may account for a junction end that differs from germline. The chain employs TRBV7-9 and TRBJ2-7, with 8 bases identical to TRBD1. The CDR3 extends over 14 amino acids. From germline, CDR1 is SEHNR and CDR2 FQNEAQ (reference sequence). The CDR3 region has the DNA TGCGCCAGCAGCTTGGAAGGGACAGGCTACGAGCAGTACTTC. Amino acid sequence: CASSLEGTGYEQYF.

This clonotype was detected a few times. The chain links TRBV19 to TRBJ2-1, with D possibly matching TRBD2 (6 bases). The CDR3 has 14 residues. V was clipped by 8 bases and J by 3 bases, with 14 bases between them. Germline-derived CDR1 and CDR2 are LNHDA and SQIVND (reference sequence). The CDR3 DNA sequence: TGTGCCAGTCTCCCTGGGCGGGACTACAATGAGCAGTTCTTC. This encodes CASLPGRDYNEQFF.

CDR3 sequence: CASSGTGGHEQYF. In DNA, the CDR3 is TGTGCCAGCAGCGGGACAGGGGGCCACGAGCAGTACTTC. This chain uses TRBV9 with TRBJ2-7; 11 bases line up with TRBD1. Looked up from germline, CDR1 is SGDLS and CDR2 is YYNGEE. The CDR3 consists of 13 residues. Unmatched junction bases numbered 1, after V lost 3 bases and J lost 5 bases.

The CDR3 sequence is CSARDPTPRGLRGYEQYF. The CDR3 nucleotides are TGCAGTGCTAGAGATCCAACCCCACGGGGACTGAGGGGCTACGAGCAGTACTTC. This chain joins TRBV20-1 and TRBJ2-7; a possible D gene is TRBD2 (6 bases). V lost 0 bases and J 3 bases, leaving 24 bases between the germline ends. Germline loops: CDR1 DFQATT, CDR2 SNEGSKA (reference sequence). This CDR3 has 18 amino acids.

V usage is TRBV6-1 and J usage is TRBJ2-7, with TRBD2 matching 8 bases. CDR1 and CDR2 from the germline V gene are MNHNS and SASEGT. Germline trimming cut 7 bases from V and 0 bases from J; bases unmatched to any gene: 5. The CDR3 is made up of 14 amino acids. The CDR3, as DNA: TGTGCCAGCATGCTAGCGGGCAGCTCCTACGAGCAGTACTTC. This codes for CASMLAGSSYEQYF.

This clonotype was counted only a few times. The DNA for the CDR3 is TGTGCCAGCAGCTTGCGTACTAGCGGGAGATCCGATGAGCAGTTCTTC. It codes for CASSLRTSGRSDEQFF. The V call is TRBV7-8, the J call TRBJ2-1, with TRBD2 matching over 11 bases. Losses at the gene ends were 3 bases for V and 8 bases for J; bases not matched to a gene: 9. Germline V gives CDR1 SGHVS, CDR2 FQNEAQ. The CDR3 has 16 amino acids.

This clonotype was seen only once. The gene calls are TRBV6-6 and TRBJ2-7; tentatively, D is TRBD2 (5 bases). Trimming removed 4 bases from V and 0 bases from J, with 13 bases in between. CDR3 size: 15 residues. Germline V gives CDR1 MNHNY, CDR2 SVGAGI (reference sequence). The CDR3 DNA sequence: TGTGCCAGCAGTTTCCTAGACTACTACTCCTACGAGCAGTACTTC. Amino acids: CASSFLDYYSYEQYF.

This clonotype was found a few times. This chain joins TRBV27 and TRBJ2-1; 12 bases match TRBD2. The J segment lost 5 bases and the V segment lost 4 bases, leaving 3 bases of the junction unmatched. This CDR3 spans 15 amino acids. The germline CDR1 and CDR2 sequences are MNHEY and SMNVEV (reference sequence). CDR3 nucleotide sequence: TGTGCCAGCAGTTCCCGGACTAGCGGGAACAATGAGCAGTTCTTC. Translating gives CASSSRTSGNNEQFF.

The CDR3 protein is CASSVGGGDTYEQYF. DNA for the CDR3: TGTGCCAGCAGCGTAGGGGGAGGCGACACCTACGAGCAGTACTTC. The J gene is TRBJ2-4, the V gene TRBV9, with D possibly matching TRBD2 (6 bases). The J call is in doubt because the DNA end fits TRBJ2-7 better. CDR1 and CDR2 (germline): SGDLS, YYNGEE. This CDR3 is 15 amino acids long.

The genes are TRBV29-1 and TRBJ2-7, with D uncertain. The J call could be wrong; TRBJ2-5 is a better fit for the DNA end. The CDR3 extends over 13 amino acids. The V gene's germline CDR1 is SQVTM and CDR2 ANQGSEA. The DNA of the CDR3 is TGCAGCGTTGAAGAACCGGGCTTAAAGACCCAGTACTTC. As protein: CSVEEPGLKTQYF.

The V and J genes are TRBV28 and TRBJ2-4, with D perhaps matching TRBD2 (6 bases). V was clipped by 6 bases and J by 6 bases, with 15 bases between them. The CDR3 has 14 residues. Per the germline V gene, CDR1 is MDHEN and CDR2 is SYDVKM. The CDR3 nucleotides are TGTGCCAGCAGACTCGAGCGGGCCGGAAACATTCAGTACTTC. This encodes CASRLERAGNIQYF.

This clonotype came up a few times. This chain uses TRBV4-1 with TRBJ1-4; the D is unclear. This CDR3 has 14 residues. The V end lost 4 bases, the J end lost 5 bases, and 11 bases lay between the germline ends. Germline-derived CDR1 and CDR2 are MGHRA and YSYEKL. CDR3 loop: CASSPDPRNEKLFF. CDR3 sequence (DNA): TGCGCCAGCAGCCCGGACCCCCGGAATGAAAAACTGTTTTTT.

The CDR3 reads CASSHEGRPNEQFF. As DNA, the CDR3 is TGCGCCAGCAGCCATGAGGGTAGACCCAATGAGCAGTTCTTC. The rearrangement uses TRBV4-1 and TRBJ2-1; a possible D gene is TRBD2 (5 bases). CDR1 is MGHRA, CDR2 YSYEKL, per germline. The CDR3 spans 14 residues. Trimming removed 3 bases from V and 6 bases from J, with 12 bases in between.

V is TRBV10-1 and J is TRBJ2-4, with 10 bases matching TRBD1. The CDR3 consists of 19 residues. Trimming at V came to 4 bases and at J to 0 bases, leaving 12 bases not matched to a gene. Germline V gives CDR1 WNHNN, CDR2 SYGVQD (reference sequence). The CDR3 DNA reads as TGCGCCAGCAGTGCCGTCCCGGGACAGGGGACGGAAGCCAAAAACATTCAGTACTTC. This encodes CASSAVPGQGTEAKNIQYF.

This clonotype has a handful of counts. The CDR3 DNA reads as TGTGCCAGCAGCGTAGGCGCAGGCACCGGGGAGACCCAGTACTTC. This gives the protein CASSVGAGTGETQYF. The chain recombines TRBV9 with TRBJ2-5; D gene ambiguous. Germline CDR1 is SGDLS and CDR2 is YYNGEE. Trimming removed 0 bases at V and 5 bases at J, with 14 bases between. This CDR3 spans 15 amino acids.